The 9 T cell receptor beta chains below all came from one sample that was sequenced in a study of CXCR3-negative and CXCR3-positive naive CD8 T cells. 5' RACE with UMI labels generated the TRB cDNA libraries. TCRdb re-called the 5' RACE reads, yielding one record per CDR3 amino acid sequence without DNA. Recorded for this sample: 48,000 or so distinct CDR3 sequences. Sequenced: memory CD8+ T cells from blood. The receptors were gathered from a human donor in good health. Some clones in this sample may be carry-over from other donors' samples.

The chain couples TRBV7-2 to TRBJ2-1; the TRBD1 assignment by TCRdb is unverifiable without DNA. Germline CDR1 and CDR2: SGHTA and FQGNSA. This CDR3 comprises 15 residues. CDR3 protein: CASSFPGGRDNEQFF.

This chain connects TRBV6-5 to TRBJ2-5; TCRdb calls TRBD1, which cannot be checked without DNA. This CDR3 has 16 residues. Germline V gene sequence: CDR1 MNHEY, CDR2 SVGAGI. The CDR3 sequence: CASSYGAGLAQETQYF.

The V gene is TRBV29-1, the J gene TRBJ1-2. This CDR3 contains 13 residues. The germline V gene encodes CDR1 SQVTM and CDR2 ANQGSEA. The CDR3 sequence is CSAQLGGSFGYTF.

This chain uses TRBV6-5 with TRBJ1-2. The CDR3 has 15 amino acids. Germline lookup yields CDR1 MNHEY and CDR2 SVGAGI. CDR3 in amino acids: CASSYSNQSPGGYTF.

The J gene is TRBJ2-7, the V gene TRBV5-1. Germline lookup yields CDR1 SGHRS and CDR2 YFSETQ. The CDR3 runs 12 residues. This CDR3 reads CVSSGSAYEQYF.

The gene calls are TRBV29-1 and TRBJ2-3; TCRdb returns TRBD1, unconfirmable since there is no DNA. There are 13 residues in the CDR3. Germline CDR1 and CDR2: SQVTM and ANQGSEA. CDR3 in amino acids: CSPGGSGADTQYF.

The chain links TRBV7-9 to TRBJ2-1; TCRdb selects TRBD1, and the lack of DNA leaves this call unchecked. This CDR3 region has 17 residues. CDR1 and CDR2 from the germline V gene are SEHNR and FQNEAQ (reference sequence). The CDR3: CASSLELDTLSYNEQFF.

The chain combines TRBV29-1 with TRBJ2-7; TCRdb returns TRBD1, unconfirmable since there is no DNA. The CDR3 is 15 amino acids. Germline V gene data show CDR1 as SQVTM and CDR2 as ANQGSEA. The CDR3 is CSVETGGRNTYEQYF.

The rearrangement uses TRBV6-1 and TRBJ1-2; as DNA is missing, the TRBD1 call by TCRdb cannot be tested. Germline V gene data show CDR1 as MNHNS and CDR2 as SASEGT. The CDR3 is made up of 15 amino acids. This CDR3 reads CASSEAPDRAAGYTF.